Following are 2 T cell receptor beta chains from one sample sequenced in a study of T-cell memory formation after mild COVID-19. TCRdb called the 5' RACE reads again in MiXCR, with one record for every CDR3 protein. The table shows 250,000 or so distinct CDR3 sequences, with over 15% occurring only once. The sequenced sample consisted of PBMCs or a T cell subset sorted from them (not recorded which). The receptors come from a man aged 18 to 35 who had mild COVID-19 (a few samples of this study predate the infection). Cell type and time point are not known.

J is TRBJ1-3 and V is TRBV7-2; no reliable D call. The CDR3 sequence is 16 residues long. From germline, CDR1 is SGHTA and CDR2 FQGNSA. Trimming removed 1 base from V and 3 bases from J, with 13 bases in between. The CDR3 DNA sequence: TGTGCCAGCAGCTTAGTCCATAGTCTTTATGGAAACACCATATATTTT. This codes for CASSLVHSLYGNTIYF.

A few counts support this clonotype. The V call is TRBV19, the J call TRBJ2-2; perhaps TRBD1 as D (5 bases). Trimming pared 6 bases from V and 0 bases from J, leaving 17 bases between. Germline V gives CDR1 LNHDA, CDR2 SQIVND (reference sequence). The CDR3 contains 17 residues. In nucleotides, the CDR3 is TGTGCCAGTAGATACCATACCCAGGGTTCGAACACCGGGGAGCTGTTTTTT. Its translation: CASRYHTQGSNTGELFF. Looking up the rest from reference TRBV19 and TRBJ2-2 gives the full variable domain: DGGITQSPKYLFRKEGQNVTLSCEQNLNHDAMYWYRQDPGQGLRLIYYSQIVNDFQKGDIAEGYSVSREKKESFPLTVTSAQKNPTAFYLCASRYHTQGSNTGELFFGEGSRLTVL.